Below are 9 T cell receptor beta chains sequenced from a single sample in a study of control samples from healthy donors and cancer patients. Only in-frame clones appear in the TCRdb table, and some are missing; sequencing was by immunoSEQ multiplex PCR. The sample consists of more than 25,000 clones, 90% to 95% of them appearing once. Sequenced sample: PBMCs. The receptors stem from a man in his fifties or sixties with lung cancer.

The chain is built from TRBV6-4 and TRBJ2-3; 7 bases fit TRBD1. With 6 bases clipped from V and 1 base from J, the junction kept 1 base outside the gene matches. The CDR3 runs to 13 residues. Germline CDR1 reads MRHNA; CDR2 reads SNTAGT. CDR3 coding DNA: TGTGCCAGCAGGGGGACAGGCACAGATACGCAGTATTTT. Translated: CASRGTGTDTQYF.

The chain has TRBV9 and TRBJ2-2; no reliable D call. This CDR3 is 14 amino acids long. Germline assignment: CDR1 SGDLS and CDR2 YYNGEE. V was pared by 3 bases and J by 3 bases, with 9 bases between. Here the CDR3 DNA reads TGTGCCAGCAGCGGGGGAATGGACACCGGGGAGCTGTTTTTT. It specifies CASSGGMDTGELFF.

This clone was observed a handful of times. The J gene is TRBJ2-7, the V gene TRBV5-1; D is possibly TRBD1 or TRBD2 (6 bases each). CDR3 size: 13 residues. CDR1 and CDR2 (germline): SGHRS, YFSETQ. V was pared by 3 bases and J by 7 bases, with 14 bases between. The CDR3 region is CASSSEGGREQYF. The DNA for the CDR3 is TGCGCCAGCAGCTCCGAGGGGGGAAGAGAGCAGTACTTC.

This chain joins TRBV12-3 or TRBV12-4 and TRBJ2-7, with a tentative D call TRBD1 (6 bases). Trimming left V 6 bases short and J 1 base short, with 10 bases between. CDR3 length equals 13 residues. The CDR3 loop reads CASRQTGSYEQYF. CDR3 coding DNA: TGTGCCAGCAGACAGACAGGTTCCTACGAGCAGTACTTC.

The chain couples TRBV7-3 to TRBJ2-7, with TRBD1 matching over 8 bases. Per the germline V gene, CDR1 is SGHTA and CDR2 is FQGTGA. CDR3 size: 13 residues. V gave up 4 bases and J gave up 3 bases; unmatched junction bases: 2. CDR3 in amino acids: CASSSTGGYEQYF. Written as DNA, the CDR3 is TGTGCCAGCAGCTCTACAGGGGGCTACGAGCAGTACTTC. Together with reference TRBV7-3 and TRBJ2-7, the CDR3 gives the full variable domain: GAGVSQTPSNKVTEKGKYVELRCDPISGHTALYWYRQSLGQGPEFLIYFQGTGAADDSGLPNDRFFAVRPEGSVSTLKIQRTERGDSAVYLCASSSTGGYEQYFGPGTRLTVT.

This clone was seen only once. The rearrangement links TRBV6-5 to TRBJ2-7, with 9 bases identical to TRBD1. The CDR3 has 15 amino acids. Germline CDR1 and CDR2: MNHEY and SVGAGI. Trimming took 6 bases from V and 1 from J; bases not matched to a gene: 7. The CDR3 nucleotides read TGTGCCAGCAGATCGACTGGGACAGGGTCCTACGAGCAGTACTTC. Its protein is CASRSTGTGSYEQYF.

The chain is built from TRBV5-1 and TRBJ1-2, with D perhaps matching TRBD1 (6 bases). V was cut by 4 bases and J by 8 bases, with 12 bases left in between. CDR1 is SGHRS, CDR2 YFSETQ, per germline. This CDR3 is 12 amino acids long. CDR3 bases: TGCGCCAGCAGCGGGGGCTTCTGGGGCTACACCTTC. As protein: CASSGGFWGYTF. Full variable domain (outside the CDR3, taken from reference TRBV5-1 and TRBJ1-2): KAGVTQTPRYLIKTRGQQVTLSCSPISGHRSVSWYQQTPGQGLQFLFEYFSETQRNKGNFPGRFSGRQFSNSRSEMNVSTLELGDSALYLCASSGGFWGYTFGSGTRLTVV.

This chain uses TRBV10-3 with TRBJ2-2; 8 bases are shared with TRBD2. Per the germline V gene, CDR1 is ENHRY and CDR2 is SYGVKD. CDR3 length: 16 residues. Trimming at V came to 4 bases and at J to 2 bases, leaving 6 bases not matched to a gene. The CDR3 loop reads CAISGGGGTNTGELFF. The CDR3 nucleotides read TGTGCCATCAGTGGAGGCGGGGGGACCAACACCGGGGAGCTGTTTTTT.

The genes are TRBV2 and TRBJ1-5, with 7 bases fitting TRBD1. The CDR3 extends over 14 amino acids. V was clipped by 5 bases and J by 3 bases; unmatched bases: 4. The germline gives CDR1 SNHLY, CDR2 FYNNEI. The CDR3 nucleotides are TGTGCCAGCAGTACTGACAGGGTCAATCAGCCCCAGCATTTT. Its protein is CASSTDRVNQPQHF.